The rows below give T cell receptor beta chains drawn from one sample of a study of blood T cell repertoires in COVID-19. The repertoire was sequenced with immunoSEQ multiplex PCR; TCRdb's copy has only in-frame clones and lacks some. The data contain about 250,000 clones, 87% of them singletons. The sample comprised PBMCs or T cells enriched from blood (not recorded which). The receptors were sampled from a woman younger than 45 with acute COVID-19. CDR3s include the opening cysteine and the closing phenylalanine or tryptophan. The order of the fields is J gene, D gene, V gene, clone size, CDR3 protein, CDR3 DNA. The D gene is left open where the match is weak. Rows may omit the clone size; those that give it use once, few, many or a size class.

J gene: TRBJ2-5; D gene: NA; V gene: TRBV9; clone size: NA; CDR3 protein: CASSVRGLQETQYF; CDR3 DNA: TGTGCCAGCAGCGTAAGGGGACTCCAAGAGACCCAGTACTTC
J gene: TRBJ1-2; D gene: TRBD1; V gene: TRBV7-9; clone size: NA; CDR3 protein: CASSLTGVGYTF; CDR3 DNA: TGTGCCAGCAGCCTTACAGGGGTCGGCTACACCTTC
J gene: TRBJ2-1; D gene: TRBD2; V gene: TRBV28; clone size: NA; CDR3 protein: CASSSPIAGDLYNEQFF; CDR3 DNA: TGTGCCAGCAGTTCCCCCATAGCGGGGGACCTTTACAATGAGCAGTTCTTC
J gene: TRBJ1-5; D gene: NA; V gene: TRBV19; clone size: NA; CDR3 protein: CASDGGYGNQPQHF; CDR3 DNA: TGTGCCAGCGACGGGGGGTATGGCAATCAGCCCCAGCATTTT
J gene: TRBJ1-4; D gene: TRBD1; V gene: TRBV23-1; clone size: NA; CDR3 protein: CASNLGQGTTTNEKLFF; CDR3 DNA: TGCGCCAGCAACCTTGGACAGGGGACCACAACTAATGAAAAACTGTTTTTT
J gene: TRBJ2-7; D gene: NA; V gene: TRBV3-1/TRBV3-2; clone size: NA; CDR3 protein: CASSQGATPAYEQYF; CDR3 DNA: TGTGCCAGCAGCCAAGGCGCGACACCCGCCTACGAGCAGTACTTC
J gene: TRBJ2-2; D gene: NA; V gene: TRBV19; clone size: NA; CDR3 protein: CASSKNPVQGPGELFF; CDR3 DNA: TGTGCCAGTAGTAAGAATCCCGTGCAGGGTCCCGGGGAGCTGTTTTTT
J gene: TRBJ1-2; D gene: TRBD1; V gene: TRBV28; clone size: NA; CDR3 protein: CASSVDRDYGYTF; CDR3 DNA: TGTGCCAGCAGTGTCGACAGGGACTATGGCTACACCTTC
J gene: TRBJ2-2; D gene: NA; V gene: TRBV7-3; clone size: NA; CDR3 protein: CASSLRGPGDTGELFF; CDR3 DNA: TGTGCCAGCAGTCTAAGGGGCCCAGGGGACACCGGGGAGCTGTTTTTT
J gene: TRBJ2-3; D gene: TRBD2; V gene: TRBV2; clone size: NA; CDR3 protein: CASSVRGEPDTQYF; CDR3 DNA: TGTGCCAGCAGTGTCCGGGGGGAACCAGATACGCAGTATTTT
J gene: TRBJ2-3; D gene: TRBD2; V gene: TRBV9; clone size: NA; CDR3 protein: CASSVSGRDTDTQYF; CDR3 DNA: TGTGCCAGCAGCGTTAGCGGGAGGGACACAGATACGCAGTATTTT
J gene: TRBJ2-2; D gene: NA; V gene: TRBV29-1; clone size: once; CDR3 protein: CSVSDRALANTGELFF; CDR3 DNA: TGCAGCGTCTCAGACCGGGCACTAGCGAACACCGGGGAGCTGTTTTTT
J gene: TRBJ1-2; D gene: TRBD1; V gene: TRBV6-2/TRBV6-3; clone size: NA; CDR3 protein: CASSYPRDRLNGYTF; CDR3 DNA: TGTGCCAGCAGTTACCCGCGGGACAGGTTGAATGGCTACACCTTC
J gene: TRBJ2-2; D gene: NA; V gene: TRBV28; clone size: NA; CDR3 protein: CASSLGPGELFF; CDR3 DNA: TGTGCCAGCAGTTTAGGGCCCGGGGAGCTGTTTTTT
J gene: TRBJ1-1; D gene: NA; V gene: TRBV11-2; clone size: NA; CDR3 protein: CASSLAQSGGLLNTEAFF; CDR3 DNA: TGTGCCAGCAGCTTAGCACAGAGCGGGGGTTTGCTGAACACTGAAGCTTTCTTT
J gene: TRBJ2-7; D gene: NA; V gene: TRBV4-2; clone size: NA; CDR3 protein: CASSQERSSYEQYF; CDR3 DNA: TGTGCCAGCAGCCAGGAGAGGAGCTCCTACGAGCAGTACTTC
J gene: TRBJ1-4; D gene: NA; V gene: TRBV3-1/TRBV3-2; clone size: NA; CDR3 protein: CASSRGQPNEKLFF; CDR3 DNA: TGTGCCAGCAGCCGTGGACAGCCCAATGAAAAACTGTTTTTT
J gene: TRBJ2-7; D gene: NA; V gene: TRBV6-1; clone size: NA; CDR3 protein: CASSEFWGLGYEQYF; CDR3 DNA: TGTGCCAGCAGTGAATTTTGGGGGCTAGGCTACGAGCAGTACTTC
J gene: TRBJ1-4; D gene: NA; V gene: TRBV7-2; clone size: NA; CDR3 protein: CASSLGAVHRATNEKLFF; CDR3 DNA: TGTGCCAGCAGCTTGGGGGCCGTACACCGTGCAACTAATGAAAAACTGTTTTTT
J gene: TRBJ1-2; D gene: NA; V gene: TRBV15; clone size: NA; CDR3 protein: CATSRDRQSGGYTF; CDR3 DNA: TGTGCCACCAGCAGAGATCGACAGTCAGGTGGCTACACCTTC
J gene: TRBJ1-4; D gene: NA; V gene: TRBV6-5; clone size: NA; CDR3 protein: CASKLQGVGEKLFF; CDR3 DNA: TGTGCCAGCAAACTCCAGGGTGTTGGGGAAAAACTGTTTTTT
J gene: TRBJ1-2; D gene: NA; V gene: TRBV6-5; clone size: NA; CDR3 protein: CASSRTDSNYGYTF; CDR3 DNA: TGTGCCAGCAGCAGGACAGATTCAAACTATGGCTACACCTTC
J gene: TRBJ1-1; D gene: TRBD1; V gene: TRBV3-1/TRBV3-2; clone size: NA; CDR3 protein: CASSRDRGQNTEAFF; CDR3 DNA: TGTGCCAGCAGCCGGGACAGGGGACAAAACACTGAAGCTTTCTTT
J gene: TRBJ1-1; D gene: NA; V gene: TRBV4-1; clone size: NA; CDR3 protein: CASSQEHRDTEAFF; CDR3 DNA: TGCGCCAGCAGCCAAGAGCATCGGGACACTGAAGCTTTCTTT
J gene: TRBJ1-2; D gene: NA; V gene: TRBV5-6; clone size: NA; CDR3 protein: CASSRPGGLGVVGYTF; CDR3 DNA: TGTGCCAGCAGCCGTCCCGGGGGTTTAGGGGTTGTTGGCTACACCTTC
J gene: TRBJ1-1; D gene: NA; V gene: TRBV2; clone size: once; CDR3 protein: CASRGQTNTEAFF; CDR3 DNA: TGTGCCAGCAGAGGACAGACAAACACTGAAGCTTTCTTT
J gene: TRBJ2-7; D gene: NA; V gene: TRBV6-1; clone size: NA; CDR3 protein: CASSDPPPYEQYF; CDR3 DNA: TGTGCCAGCAGTGATCCCCCTCCCTACGAGCAGTACTTC
J gene: TRBJ2-5; D gene: NA; V gene: TRBV4-2; clone size: NA; CDR3 protein: CASSQEEQETQYF; CDR3 DNA: TGTGCCAGCAGCCAAGAGGAGCAAGAGACCCAGTACTTC
J gene: TRBJ2-1; D gene: TRBD2; V gene: TRBV9; clone size: once; CDR3 protein: CASSDMGAGVYNEQFF; CDR3 DNA: TGTGCCAGCAGCGATATGGGAGCGGGGGTCTACAATGAGCAGTTCTTC
J gene: TRBJ1-2; D gene: TRBD1; V gene: TRBV30; clone size: NA; CDR3 protein: CAWSVRTGGSYGYTF; CDR3 DNA: TGTGCCTGGAGTGTTCGGACAGGGGGCAGCTATGGCTACACCTTC
J gene: TRBJ2-5; D gene: NA; V gene: TRBV28; clone size: once; CDR3 protein: CASSFLGRGAETQYF; CDR3 DNA: TGTGCCAGCAGTTTCCTGGGACGGGGGGCGGAGACCCAGTACTTC
J gene: TRBJ2-1; D gene: NA; V gene: TRBV7-3; clone size: medium-sized; CDR3 protein: CASSLFGGARDEQFF; CDR3 DNA: TGTGCCAGCAGCTTATTTGGGGGGGCTAGGGATGAGCAGTTCTTC
J gene: TRBJ1-1; D gene: TRBD1; V gene: TRBV10-3; clone size: NA; CDR3 protein: CAIRESGTGRAEAFF; CDR3 DNA: TGTGCCATCAGGGAATCCGGGACAGGGAGGGCTGAAGCTTTCTTT
J gene: TRBJ2-3; D gene: TRBD2; V gene: TRBV7-9; clone size: NA; CDR3 protein: CASSPASGTPGGADTQYF; CDR3 DNA: TGTGCCAGCAGCCCCGCGAGCGGGACCCCCGGAGGTGCAGATACGCAGTATTTT
J gene: TRBJ2-6; D gene: NA; V gene: TRBV28; clone size: NA; CDR3 protein: CASSFSPGANVLTF; CDR3 DNA: TGTGCCAGCAGTTTCTCCCCTGGGGCCAACGTCCTGACTTTC
J gene: TRBJ1-5; D gene: TRBD1; V gene: TRBV19; clone size: once; CDR3 protein: CATTRGDRVDQPQHF; CDR3 DNA: TGTGCCACCACCCGAGGGGACAGGGTTGATCAGCCCCAGCATTTT
J gene: TRBJ1-2; D gene: NA; V gene: TRBV7-2; clone size: NA; CDR3 protein: CASSYQGMAYGYTF; CDR3 DNA: TGTGCCAGCAGCTACCAGGGTATGGCCTATGGCTACACCTTC
J gene: TRBJ1-6; D gene: NA; V gene: TRBV30; clone size: NA; CDR3 protein: CAWSTGPYNSPLHF; CDR3 DNA: TGTGCCTGGAGTACAGGGCCGTATAATTCACCCCTCCACTTT
J gene: TRBJ1-1; D gene: NA; V gene: TRBV4-3; clone size: NA; CDR3 protein: CASSQDDRTEAFF; CDR3 DNA: TGCGCCAGCAGCCAAGACGACAGGACTGAAGCTTTCTTT
J gene: TRBJ2-3; D gene: NA; V gene: TRBV11-2; clone size: NA; CDR3 protein: CASSLGWQGSTDTQYF; CDR3 DNA: TGTGCCAGCAGCTTAGGCTGGCAGGGCTCCACAGATACGCAGTATTTT
J gene: TRBJ1-1; D gene: NA; V gene: TRBV2; clone size: NA; CDR3 protein: CASGIQGITEAFF; CDR3 DNA: TGTGCCAGCGGCATTCAGGGGATCACTGAAGCTTTCTTT
J gene: TRBJ2-1; D gene: TRBD2; V gene: TRBV27; clone size: NA; CDR3 protein: CASSLFSASGKNEQFF; CDR3 DNA: TGTGCCAGCAGTTTATTCTCCGCTAGCGGGAAAAATGAGCAGTTCTTC
J gene: TRBJ1-2; D gene: NA; V gene: TRBV29-1; clone size: NA; CDR3 protein: CSVEDPGLSYGYTF; CDR3 DNA: TGCAGCGTTGAAGATCCGGGACTCAGCTATGGCTACACCTTC
J gene: TRBJ2-7; D gene: TRBD1; V gene: TRBV6-5; clone size: NA; CDR3 protein: CASSYSDRGSSYEQYF; CDR3 DNA: TGTGCCAGCAGTTATAGTGACAGGGGGAGCTCCTACGAGCAGTACTTC
J gene: TRBJ2-1; D gene: NA; V gene: TRBV7-2; clone size: NA; CDR3 protein: CASSNAAGRNEQFF; CDR3 DNA: TGTGCCAGCAGCAACGCTGCGGGGCGCAATGAGCAGTTCTTC
J gene: TRBJ2-5; D gene: NA; V gene: TRBV7-3; clone size: NA; CDR3 protein: CASSLFPKETQYF; CDR3 DNA: TGTGCCAGCAGCTTATTCCCCAAAGAGACCCAGTACTTC
J gene: TRBJ1-2; D gene: NA; V gene: TRBV5-4; clone size: once; CDR3 protein: CASSLAGVVGYTF; CDR3 DNA: TGTGCCAGCAGCTTGGCAGGCGTGGTGGGCTACACCTTC
J gene: TRBJ2-3; D gene: TRBD2; V gene: TRBV7-8; clone size: few; CDR3 protein: CASSHRAAGESGDTQYF; CDR3 DNA: TGTGCCAGCAGCCATAGGGCGGCGGGGGAAAGTGGAGATACGCAGTATTTT
J gene: TRBJ1-2; D gene: TRBD1; V gene: TRBV28; clone size: NA; CDR3 protein: CASSGTGGGYTF; CDR3 DNA: TGTGCCAGCAGCGGGACAGGGGGCGGCTACACCTTC
J gene: TRBJ1-2; D gene: NA; V gene: TRBV6-5; clone size: NA; CDR3 protein: CASTSGVNYGYTF; CDR3 DNA: TGTGCCAGCACTTCGGGGGTAAACTATGGCTACACCTTC
J gene: TRBJ2-7; D gene: TRBD1; V gene: TRBV5-1; clone size: NA; CDR3 protein: CASSLGTGWEQYF; CDR3 DNA: TGCGCCAGCAGCTTGGGGACAGGGTGGGAGCAGTACTTC
J gene: TRBJ1-2; D gene: TRBD1; V gene: TRBV27; clone size: NA; CDR3 protein: CASSLTPGTGLNYGYTF; CDR3 DNA: TGTGCCAGCAGTTTGACCCCCGGGACAGGGCTTAACTATGGCTACACCTTC
J gene: TRBJ1-3; D gene: TRBD1; V gene: TRBV7-2; clone size: NA; CDR3 protein: CASSLLGTDGNTIYF; CDR3 DNA: TGTGCCAGCAGCTTACTTGGGACAGACGGAAACACCATATATTTT
J gene: TRBJ2-3; D gene: NA; V gene: TRBV5-1; clone size: NA; CDR3 protein: CASSPGGRSTDTQYF; CDR3 DNA: TGCGCCAGCAGTCCCGGGGGGCGCAGCACAGATACGCAGTATTTT
J gene: TRBJ1-2; D gene: NA; V gene: TRBV29-1; clone size: NA; CDR3 protein: CSVRQFNYGYTF; CDR3 DNA: TGCAGCGTCCGACAGTTTAACTATGGCTACACCTTC
J gene: TRBJ2-7; D gene: NA; V gene: TRBV27; clone size: NA; CDR3 protein: CARRGLAHEQYF; CDR3 DNA: TGTGCCAGAAGAGGGCTAGCACACGAGCAGTACTTC
J gene: TRBJ1-5; D gene: TRBD1; V gene: TRBV15; clone size: NA; CDR3 protein: CATSRDRTGVPYSNQPQHF; CDR3 DNA: TGTGCCACCAGCAGAGATAGGACAGGGGTCCCTTATAGCAATCAGCCCCAGCATTTT
J gene: TRBJ1-1; D gene: NA; V gene: TRBV3-1/TRBV3-2; clone size: NA; CDR3 protein: CASSQGTANTEAFF; CDR3 DNA: TGTGCCAGCAGCCAAGGGACAGCGAACACTGAAGCTTTCTTT
J gene: TRBJ1-2; D gene: NA; V gene: TRBV4-1; clone size: NA; CDR3 protein: CASSQVPDSNAYGYTF; CDR3 DNA: TGCGCCAGCAGCCAAGTACCGGACAGCAACGCCTATGGCTACACCTTC
J gene: TRBJ2-7; D gene: TRBD1; V gene: TRBV28; clone size: NA; CDR3 protein: CASSMAGTGAYAQYF; CDR3 DNA: TGTGCCAGCAGTATGGCCGGGACAGGCGCTTACGCCCAGTACTTC